The rows below give T cell receptor beta chains drawn from one sample of a study of blood T cells in healthy people across ages. Each CDR3 protein is one row after TCRdb ran MiXCR on the 5' RACE reads. The sample consists of roughly 680,000 distinct CDR3 sequences, around 52% of them appearing once. Sequencing used blood. The receptors were gathered from a woman of 80 years or more in good health. CDR3s include the opening cysteine and the closing phenylalanine or tryptophan. D genes are given only for firm matches. Size tells how often a clone was seen (once, few, many) or the class of an expanded clone, and some rows leave it out.

NA TRBJ1-2 TRBV3-1 NA CACSQSRGVNYGYTF TGTGCCTGCAGCCAGTCGAGGGGGGTTAACTATGGCTACACCTTC
many TRBJ2-3 TRBV20-1 TRBD2 CSARPSGADTQYF TGCAGTGCTAGGCCGAGCGGGGCAGATACGCAGTATTTT
NA TRBJ1-5 TRBV12-3/TRBV12-4 NA CASSDASNQPQHF TGTGCCAGCAGTGACGCTAGCAATCAGCCCCAGCATTTT
few TRBJ2-2 TRBV27 TRBD1 CASSAWGTGDTGELFF TGTGCCAGCAGTGCTTGGGGGACAGGGGACACCGGGGAGCTGTTTTTT
NA TRBJ1-1 TRBV25-1 NA CASSDPGPYTEAFF TGTGCCAGCAGTGACCCCGGACCGTACACTGAAGCTTTCTTT
NA TRBJ2-5 TRBV28 TRBD2 CASSFGLVGTQYF TGTGCCAGCAGTTTCGGACTAGTGGGGACCCAGTACTTC
NA TRBJ2-7 TRBV20-1 TRBD2 CSARVPSGRELSYEQYF TGCAGTGCTAGAGTACCTAGCGGGAGAGAACTCTCCTACGAGCAGTACTTC
few TRBJ2-2 TRBV12-3/TRBV12-4 NA CASSPPGRTPGELFF TGTGCCAGCAGTCCGCCGGGCCGAACGCCCGGGGAGCTGTTTTTT
few TRBJ1-1 TRBV7-9 TRBD1 CASIPGGRGMNTEAFF TGTGCCAGCATCCCAGGGGGTAGAGGGATGAACACTGAAGCTTTCTTT
NA TRBJ1-2 TRBV27 TRBD1 CASSLFLGQGPLGYTF TGTGCCAGCAGTTTATTTCTGGGACAGGGGCCTTTGGGCTACACCTTC
NA TRBJ2-1 TRBV20-1 TRBD2 CSRTGRAREQFF TGCAGCAGGACCGGGAGGGCCAGGGAGCAGTTCTTC
many TRBJ2-3 TRBV5-1 TRBD1 CASSSGQGSTDTQYF TGTGCCAGCAGCTCCGGACAGGGAAGTACAGATACGCAGTATTTT
many TRBJ2-3 TRBV6-5 TRBD1 CASSPRTGRDTQYF TGTGCCAGCAGCCCTCGGACAGGGCGAGATACGCAGTATTTT
NA TRBJ2-5 TRBV29-1 TRBD1 CSVDRGQQTQYF TGCAGCGTTGACAGGGGGCAACAGACCCAGTACTTC
NA TRBJ1-1 TRBV15 NA CATSRDLGSGDTEAFF TGTGCCACCAGCAGAGATTTGGGCTCGGGGGACACTGAAGCTTTCTTT
NA TRBJ2-3 TRBV25-1 TRBD2 CASSDPGTSGNTQYF TGTGCCAGCAGTGATCCGGGGACTAGCGGGAATACGCAGTATTTT
NA TRBJ2-1 TRBV10-3 NA CAISERAGPPNEQFF TGTGCCATCAGTGAAAGAGCGGGCCCCCCCAATGAGCAGTTCTTC
NA TRBJ2-3 TRBV29-1 TRBD2 CSVERRGTTDTQYF TGCAGCGTTGAACGGCGGGGGACCACAGATACGCAGTATTTT
NA TRBJ2-5 TRBV18 NA CASSPGCGETQYF TGTGCCAGCTCACCTGGCTGTGGGGAGACCCAGTACTTC
NA TRBJ2-1 TRBV28 TRBD2 CASSSAGGNYNEQFF TGTGCCAGCAGCTCAGCGGGGGGCAACTACAATGAGCAGTTCTTC
NA TRBJ1-2 TRBV18 NA CASSADQGSYGYTF TGTGCCAGCTCAGCCGACCAGGGGAGCTATGGCTACACCTTC
NA TRBJ1-2 TRBV25-1 NA CASSTIGGYTF TGTGCCAGCAGTACTATAGGTGGCTACACCTTC